These 8 T cell receptor beta chains came from one sample sequenced in a study of cytomegalovirus exposure and HLA in healthy donors. The PCR made use of 60 Vbeta and 13 Jbeta primers. The method was immunoSEQ multiplex PCR; TCRdb's version includes in-frame clones alone and lacks a portion of them. In all, the sample yields more than 45,000 clones. Sequencing used PBMCs. These receptors were taken from a woman aged 30 to 39 in good health and CMV-seropositive.

This chain uses TRBV6-6 with TRBJ2-7; 10 bases are a match to TRBD1. CDR3 size: 14 residues. The J segment lost 5 bases and the V segment lost 6 bases, leaving 7 bases of the junction unmatched. Germline CDR1 is MNHNY and CDR2 is SVGAGI (reference sequence). The CDR3: CASRGTGAHHEQYF. As DNA, the CDR3 is TGTGCCAGCAGAGGGACAGGGGCGCACCACGAGCAGTACTTC.

The chain combines TRBV9 with TRBJ1-1, with a tentative D call TRBD1 (5 bases). Trimming took 4 bases from V and 7 from J, leaving 17 bases between them. This CDR3 comprises 14 residues. Germline assignment: CDR1 SGDLS and CDR2 YYNGEE. As DNA, the CDR3 is TGTGCCAGCAGCACCTACTCGCAGGGCGGTGAAGCTTTCTTT. It is translated as CASSTYSQGGEAFF. Full variable domain (outside the CDR3, taken from reference TRBV9 and TRBJ1-1): DSGVTQTPKHLITATGQRVTLRCSPRSGDLSVYWYQQSLDQGLQFLIQYYNGEERAKGNILERFSAQQFPDLHSELNLSSLELGDSALYFCASSTYSQGGEAFFGQGTRLTVV.

This sequence joins TRBV2 and TRBJ2-3; 7 bases map to TRBD2. The CDR3 is made up of 13 amino acids. Germline CDR1 is SNHLY and CDR2 is FYNNEI. J lost 1 base, V lost 9 bases, and 4 bases had no gene match. The CDR3 bases are TGTGCCAGTGCGGGGGAGGGCACAGATACGCAGTATTTT. Encoded protein: CASAGEGTDTQYF.

The V call is TRBV6-1, the J call TRBJ2-7, with TRBD1 matching over 7 bases. Germline loops: CDR1 MNHNS, CDR2 SASEGT. This CDR3 comprises 13 residues. Unmatched junction bases numbered 4, after V lost 4 bases and J lost 4 bases. CDR3 residues: CASSADRVYEQYF. For the CDR3, the DNA is TGTGCCAGCAGTGCAGACAGGGTTTACGAGCAGTACTTC.

The chain is built from TRBV5-1 and TRBJ1-4; unclear D gene. CDR1 and CDR2 from the germline V gene are SGHRS and YFSETQ. Trimming left V 2 bases short and J 0 bases short, with 8 bases between. There are 15 residues in the CDR3. CDR3 DNA sequence: TGCGCCAGCAGCTTCGGGATCGCAACTAATGAAAAACTGTTTTTT. Its translation: CASSFGIATNEKLFF.

The chain has TRBV19 and TRBJ1-2, with 8 bases fitting TRBD1. The V gene's germline CDR1 is LNHDA and CDR2 SQIVND (reference sequence). V lost 5 bases and J lost 4; bases outside the gene matches: 15. The CDR3 spans 17 residues. The CDR3 loop is CASSLTPGTGFIYGYTF. CDR3 in DNA: TGTGCCAGTAGTTTGACCCCCGGGACAGGATTTATCTATGGCTACACCTTC.

The chain is built from TRBV19 and TRBJ2-7; D is possibly TRBD2 (6 bases). The V end was cut by 3 bases, the J end by 7 bases, with 16 bases between. CDR1 is LNHDA, CDR2 SQIVND, per germline (reference sequence). This CDR3 is built from 14 residues. The CDR3 region is CASSMLGRAGEQYF. As DNA, the CDR3 is TGTGCCAGTAGTATGTTAGGCAGGGCGGGAGAGCAGTACTTC.

The rearrangement joins TRBV6-1 to TRBJ1-5; TRBD1 is a possible D gene (6 bases). Germline-derived CDR1 and CDR2 are MNHNS and SASEGT. The CDR3 length is 12 residues. With 6 bases removed from V and 6 bases from J, the gap between germline ends came to 9 bases. This CDR3 is CASSLRGQPQHF. The CDR3, as DNA: TGTGCCAGCAGCCTCAGGGGTCAGCCCCAGCATTTT.